The entry below gives a single T cell receptor beta chain sequence along with its context. In its sample, this clone was seen once. This clone's antigen is unknown. Per-nucleotide qualities are absent, and no much larger clonotype sits a single base away. The data are from a study of blood T cell repertoires in COVID-19 (dated by TCRdb to the early 2020s). Study-wide context: Samples from collaborators originated in the United States, Italy and Spain and spanned both the acute and convalescent phases of COVID-19. The prospective study material was composed of cDNA or gDNA derived from T cells, B-cell-depleted T cells, or PBMCs. The sample metadata nearly always contained a de-identified subject ID, COVID-19 status, age in years and sex. The dataset comprised deeply sampled blood TCRbeta repertoires from subjects exposed to, actively infected with, or recovered from COVID-19. Where available, HLA class I and class II types were obtained from metadata supplied by the sample provider rather than from assay-based typing. A freely available public database, intended as a resource for researchers studying the immune response to SARS-CoV-2, is where the repertoires were released. The samples were drawn from two sources: the first 160 participants of the ongoing ImmuneRACE study, and 1,000 to 1,500 subjects contributed by 6 global collaborators.

The germline V gene (reference sequence) supplies CDR1 LGHDT and CDR2 YNNKEL. Ends trimmed: V by 3 bases, J by 6 bases; bases unmatched to a gene: 3. The CDR3 goes from the cysteine to the phenylalanine over 13 residues. Left in the record is the CDR3 DNA by itself, 39 bases read in frame from the first base. General findings and caveats noted by the study authors: The quantity of clinical and demographic metadata differed by source and by participant and was supplied without curation.

The immunoSEQ Assay, a bias-controlled multiplex PCR, was used to amplify TCRbeta CDR3 regions from genomic DNA. As for the authors' bioinformatics: Within the assay, amplification of reference gene primers was used to estimate how many nucleated cells each sample contained. To quantify the absolute abundance of each unique TCRbeta CDR3 rearrangement, sequence reads were collapsed and filtered. For each sample, productive Simpson clonality was calculated as the square root of Simpson's diversity index over productive rearrangements. TCRdb holds this immuneACCESS table with in-frame rearrangements only. Some clones are missing; in checked studies, unresolved V genes explain under half, and the rest has no known cause. Clone size and the V and J calls come from that table; the DNA yielded D and trimming. The sample records fewer than 200,000 clones, more than 70% of which are singletons. Roughly 6% of the sample is held by the ten biggest clonotypes.

Each collaborating institution followed its own protocols to collect whole blood in K2EDTA tubes. For TCRbeta analysis, collaborator samples were shipped as frozen whole blood, as isolated PBMCs, or as DNA extracted from either sample type. The receptor was derived from a man aged 35-49 years with active or convalescent COVID-19. The chain was built from TRBV3-1 (or the pseudogene TRBV3-2) and TRBJ1-1; the central 8 bases match TRBD1. Specimen: peripheral blood. The CDR3: CASSHATGAEAFF. The nucleotide sequence is TGTGCCAGCAGCCACGCGACAGGGGCTGAAGCTTTCTTT.